The text below deals with one TCR beta chain. The antigen is undetermined. TCRdb re-derived calls from the reads in MiXCR, one entry per CDR3 protein. The table has some 310,000 distinct CDR3 sequences, 25% seen once. This specimen comes from a study of T cell repertoires in cytomegalovirus infection. Study information: Public signatures in TCR beta pointed to CMV infection and matching HLA type. Study conclusions and caveats: Dominating the ex vivo response were HLA-C-restricted CMV-specific TCR beta clonotypes.

The CDR3 contains 15 residues. Germline CDR1 and CDR2: LNHNV and YYDKDF (reference sequence). Trimming stripped 3 bases from V and 5 bases from J, with 16 bases between. The chain couples TRBV15 to TRBJ2-5; D may be TRBD2 (6 bases). The sequence was collected from a human donor in good health (CMV status not recorded). Some clones in this sample may be carry-over from other donors' samples. The material sequenced was cultured PBMCs, taken from culture after CMV antigen stimulation. The DNA of the CDR3 is TGTGCCACCAGCAGTGAATACGCGGGACCGGAGACCCAGTACTTC. Translating gives CATSSEYAGPETQYF.